The T cell receptor beta chain described here comes from a study of Ad26.COV2.S vaccination and SARS-CoV-2 variants. The treatment is: 15 to 20 received Ad26.COV2.S at low or high dose, single or two shots; several received placebo; per-sample allocation not given. Samples came from day 63 after the first vaccine or placebo injection. Germline CDR1 is SEHNR and CDR2 is FQNEAQ (reference sequence). V dropped 5 bases and J dropped 6; count of bases not matched to a gene: 7. The CDR3 covers 15 residues. Profiling relied on immunoSEQ multiplex PCR, and the TCRdb table lists in-frame clones only, not all of them. Of about 370,000 clones listed, around 91% were seen once; the top ten hold about 2%.

The chain employs TRBV7-9 and TRBJ2-1; 10 bases are shared with TRBD2. This material consisted of peripheral blood, taken in a trial of Ad26.COV2.S vaccine versus placebo. The TCR sequence derives from a person between 18 and 59 years old who received the Ad26.COV2.S COVID-19 vaccine or a placebo. The CDR3 DNA is TGTGCCAGCAGCACGGGACTAGCGTCGGTCAATGAGCAGTTCTTC. It specifies CASSTGLASVNEQFF.